This T cell receptor (beta chain) derives from a study of cytomegalovirus exposure and HLA in healthy donors. Study observations and caveats: Researchers reported that a few CMV-associated chains were confirmed in vitro as CMV antigen-specific. The tendency of first-cohort TCR clusters to co-occur in the roughly 130 validation repertoires emerged from a later analysis. Rare TCR sequences dominated, though some public TCRs recurred in many donors. The study recorded about 160 TCR beta chains that were cytomegalovirus-associated.

With regard to this clone: No antigen is known for it. One end of the junction varies from germline; a read error may be responsible.

The CDR3 extends over 14 amino acids. Germline loops: CDR1 LNHDA, CDR2 SQIVND (reference sequence). Profiled with immunoSEQ multiplex PCR; TCRdb holds only in-frame clones, not every one. The sample consists of some 110,000 clones, 70% to 90% of them appearing once. The sequenced sample consisted of PBMCs. The source of this sequence is a woman under 30 in good health and CMV-seropositive. The chain couples TRBV19 to TRBJ1-5; D is ambiguous. The chain's CDR3 is CASSLERGRQPQHF. The CDR3 DNA follows: TGTGCCAGTAGTCTAGAGAGAGGGCGTCAGCCCCAGCATTTT.